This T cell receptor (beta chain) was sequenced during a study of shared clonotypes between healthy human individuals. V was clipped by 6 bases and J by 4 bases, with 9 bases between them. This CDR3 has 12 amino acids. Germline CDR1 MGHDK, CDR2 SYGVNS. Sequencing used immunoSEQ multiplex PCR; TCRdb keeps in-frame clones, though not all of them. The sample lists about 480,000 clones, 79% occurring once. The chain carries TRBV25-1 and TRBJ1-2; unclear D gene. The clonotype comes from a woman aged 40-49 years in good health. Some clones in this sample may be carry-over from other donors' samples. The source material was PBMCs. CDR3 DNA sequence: TGTGCCAGCAGGGGCGGCACCTATGGCTACACCTTC. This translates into CASRGGTYGYTF.